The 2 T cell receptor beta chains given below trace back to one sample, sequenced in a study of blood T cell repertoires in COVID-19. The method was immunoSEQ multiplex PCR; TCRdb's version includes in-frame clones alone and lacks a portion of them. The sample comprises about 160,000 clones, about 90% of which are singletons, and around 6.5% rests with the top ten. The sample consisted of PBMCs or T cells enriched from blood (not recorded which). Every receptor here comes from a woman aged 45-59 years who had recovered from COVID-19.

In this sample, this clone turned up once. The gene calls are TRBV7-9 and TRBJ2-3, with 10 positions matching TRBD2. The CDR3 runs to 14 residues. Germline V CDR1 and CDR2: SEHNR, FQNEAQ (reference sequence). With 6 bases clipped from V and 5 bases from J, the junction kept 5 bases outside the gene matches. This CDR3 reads CASRLAGYGDTQYF. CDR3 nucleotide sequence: TGTGCCAGCAGACTAGCGGGATACGGAGATACGCAGTATTTT.

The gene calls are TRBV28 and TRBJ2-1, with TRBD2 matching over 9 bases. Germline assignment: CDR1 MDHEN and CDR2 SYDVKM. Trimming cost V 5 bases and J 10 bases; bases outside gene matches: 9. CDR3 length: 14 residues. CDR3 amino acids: CASSITSSGKEQFF. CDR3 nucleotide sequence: TGTGCCAGCAGTATAACCTCTAGCGGGAAAGAGCAGTTCTTC. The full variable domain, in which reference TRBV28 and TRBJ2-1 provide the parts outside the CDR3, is DVKVTQSSRYLVKRTGEKVFLECVQDMDHENMFWYRQDPGLGLRLIYFSYDVKMKEKGDIPEGYSVSREKKERFSLILESASTNQTSMYLCASSITSSGKEQFFGPGTRLTVL.